Listed below are T cell receptor beta chains from one sample, sequenced in a study of shared clonotypes between healthy human individuals. Profiled with immunoSEQ multiplex PCR; TCRdb holds only in-frame clones, not every one. The sample has 700,000 or so clones; about two thirds are singletons. The sequenced sample was memory CD4+ T cells sorted from blood. The origin of the receptors is a woman aged 30 to 39 in good health. CDR3s include the opening cysteine and the closing phenylalanine or tryptophan. The D gene is left open where the match is weak. For some rows the clone size is stated as once, few or many, or as a class when expanded; others skip it.

CDR3aa,CDR3nt,abundance,v_gene,d_gene,j_gene
CASSLQEDTEAFF,TGTGCCAGCAGCTTACAGGAGGACACTGAAGCTTTCTTT,few,TRBV7-9,.,TRBJ1-1
CATSTPGLHYEQYF,TGTGCCACCAGCACCCCCGGACTCCACTACGAGCAGTACTTC,.,TRBV15,.,TRBJ2-7
CASSQGGTSVQETQYF,TGTGCCAGCAGCCAGGGCGGGACTAGCGTCCAAGAGACCCAGTACTTC,.,TRBV5-4,TRBD2,TRBJ2-5
CSASGSYGYTF,TGCAGTGCTAGTGGGTCCTATGGCTACACCTTC,many,TRBV20-1,.,TRBJ1-2
CASRQYTEAFF,TGCGCCAGCAGACAGTACACTGAAGCTTTCTTT,.,TRBV10-2,.,TRBJ1-1
CASSENRDRAGELFF,TGTGCCAGCAGTGAGAACCGGGATAGGGCCGGGGAGCTGTTTTTT,few,TRBV25-1,.,TRBJ2-2
CASGTGDYGYTF,TGTGCCAGTGGGACAGGGGACTATGGCTACACCTTC,.,TRBV28,TRBD1,TRBJ1-2
CASSLTDSYEQYF,TGTGCCAGCAGCTTGACAGACTCCTACGAGCAGTACTTC,.,TRBV7-8,.,TRBJ2-7
CASSPLVIGVRSEKLFF,TGTGCCAGCAGTCCTCTTGTCATAGGGGTACGAAGTGAAAAACTGTTTTTT,.,TRBV28,.,TRBJ1-4
CASKRDQNEQYF,TGCGCCAGCAAGCGGGACCAAAACGAGCAGTACTTC,once,TRBV5-1,TRBD2,TRBJ2-7
CASRGQQTPEAFF,TGTGCCAGCAGGGGACAGCAGACCCCTGAAGCTTTCTTT,once,TRBV19,TRBD1,TRBJ1-1
CASSQGGASYNEQFF,TGCGCCAGCAGCCAAGGGGGAGCATCCTACAATGAGCAGTTCTTC,.,TRBV4-1,.,TRBJ2-1
CASSIGGAWGTEAFF,TGTGCCAGTAGTATCGGGGGGGCTTGGGGCACTGAAGCTTTCTTT,.,TRBV19,.,TRBJ1-1
CATSRDLGTGNNEQYF,TGTGCCACCAGCAGAGATCTGGGGACAGGTAATAACGAGCAGTACTTC,.,TRBV15,TRBD1,TRBJ2-7
CAIRGLAGGGDSLYEQYF,TGTGCCATCAGAGGACTAGCGGGAGGTGGAGATTCGTTATACGAGCAGTACTTC,.,TRBV10-3,TRBD2,TRBJ2-7
CASSLAAGGSYNEQFF,TGTGCCAGCAGCTTAGCGGCGGGAGGGTCCTACAATGAGCAGTTCTTC,.,TRBV7-2,TRBD2,TRBJ2-1
CASRAGSDRGYTF,TGTGCCAGCAGGGCCGGCTCGGATCGGGGCTACACCTTC,few,TRBV6-5,.,TRBJ1-2
CASRAGLENTEAFF,TGTGCCAGCAGAGCCGGGCTGGAAAACACTGAAGCTTTCTTT,.,TRBV19,.,TRBJ1-1
CASEVHDWDSLNTEAFF,TGTGCCAGTGAGGTTCACGACTGGGACAGCCTAAACACTGAAGCTTTCTTT,few,TRBV19,TRBD1,TRBJ1-1
CASPQTGTGTYGYTF,TGTGCAAGTCCCCAGACGGGGACAGGGACCTATGGCTACACCTTC,few,TRBV12-2,.,TRBJ1-2